These T cell receptor beta chains were read from a single sample in a study of graft-versus-host responses after intestinal transplantation. Antigen specificity for these receptors is unknown. Produced via immunoSEQ multiplex PCR; TCRdb's table is partial and in-frame only. The sample has 100,000 to 130,000 clones, approximately 88% seen once. The material sequenced was unstimulated CD4+ T cells sorted from spleen or lymph node cells, taken before transplant. The receptors stem from a human donor who was the organ donor for an intestinal transplant. Both conserved end residues are part of each CDR3. A D gene is named only where the DNA matches it firmly. Some rows mark clone size as missing; the rest say once, few, many or name a class of expanded clone.

j_gene | d_gene | v_gene | len | abundance | CDR3aa | CDR3nt
TRBJ2-2 | TRBD2 | TRBV15 | 18 | once | CATSRKLAGGRNTGELFF | TGTGCCACCAGCAGAAAATTAGCGGGAGGGAGGAACACCGGGGAGCTGTTTTTT
TRBJ2-1 | TRBD2 | TRBV7-8 | 14 | once | CASSTGLTWGEQFF | TGTGCCAGCAGCACGGGACTAACTTGGGGAGAGCAGTTCTTC
TRBJ2-7 | TRBD1 | TRBV25-1 | 14 | . | CASSATGQSGEQYF | TGTGCCAGCAGTGCAACGGGACAGTCCGGGGAGCAGTACTTC
TRBJ2-4 | TRBD1 | TRBV5-5 | 16 | . | CASSLATGVDKNIQYF | TGTGCCAGCAGCTTGGCGACAGGGGTCGACAAAAACATTCAGTACTTC
TRBJ2-2 | . | TRBV6-6 | 15 | . | CASRGGRHLVGELFF | TGTGCCAGCAGGGGGGGCCGCCACCTTGTTGGGGAGCTGTTTTTT
TRBJ2-7 | . | TRBV5-1 | 14 | . | CASSLKGGPYEQYF | TGCGCCAGCAGCTTGAAGGGGGGGCCCTACGAGCAGTACTTC
TRBJ1-2 | . | TRBV6-6 | 13 | . | CASSYGGNYGYTF | TGTGCCAGCAGTTACGGAGGAAACTATGGCTACACCTTC
TRBJ2-7 | TRBD1 | TRBV6-1 | 14 | . | CASSDRDRSYEQYF | TGTGCCAGCAGTGACCGGGACAGGTCCTACGAGCAGTACTTC
TRBJ1-1 | TRBD1 | TRBV28 | 17 | . | CASSLSKGAKVNTEAFF | TGTGCCAGCAGTTTATCCAAGGGGGCAAAAGTTAACACTGAAGCTTTCTTT
TRBJ1-5 | TRBD1 | TRBV6-1 | 14 | . | CASSRGGSNQPQHF | TGTGCCAGCAGCAGGGGGGGAAGCAATCAGCCCCAGCATTTT
TRBJ2-5 | . | TRBV5-4 | 13 | . | CASSGAGLETQYF | TGTGCCAGCAGCGGTGCCGGGCTGGAGACCCAGTACTTC
TRBJ1-2 | . | TRBV5-5 | 14 | . | CASSLTGNNFGYTF | TGTGCCAGCAGTCTCACCGGGAATAATTTCGGCTACACCTTC
TRBJ2-3 | TRBD2 | TRBV11-2 | 16 | . | CASTGPLAGVTDTQYF | TGTGCCAGCACTGGCCCACTAGCGGGGGTAACAGATACGCAGTATTTT
TRBJ2-1 | TRBD2 | TRBV9 | 12 | . | CASSVGTIEQFF | TGTGCCAGCAGCGTTGGGACTATTGAGCAGTTCTTC
TRBJ2-1 | TRBD1 | TRBV5-1 | 15 | . | CASSLVDRDRDEQFF | TGCGCCAGCAGCTTGGTGGACAGGGATCGCGATGAGCAGTTCTTC
TRBJ1-1 | . | TRBV9 | 14 | . | CASSVAPTNTEAFF | TGTGCCAGCAGCGTAGCCCCCACGAACACTGAAGCTTTCTTT
TRBJ2-1 | . | TRBV5-1 | 15 | . | CASSLNGGVDNEQFF | TGCGCCAGCAGCTTGAACGGAGGAGTTGACAATGAGCAGTTCTTC
TRBJ1-1 | . | TRBV6-1 | 14 | . | CASSEVRGNTEAFF | TGTGCCAGCAGTGAAGTTAGGGGGAACACTGAAGCTTTCTTT
TRBJ2-1 | TRBD2 | TRBV5-5 | 17 | . | CASSLPSLAGGNNEQFF | TGTGCCAGCAGCTTGCCATCACTAGCGGGGGGGAACAATGAGCAGTTCTTC
TRBJ1-2 | . | TRBV30 | 14 | . | CAWRVDSYSGGYTF | TGTGCCTGGAGGGTGGACTCCTACAGCGGTGGCTACACCTTC
TRBJ1-2 | TRBD1 | TRBV5-1 | 13 | . | CASSWGTGDGYTF | TGCGCCAGCAGCTGGGGGACAGGGGATGGCTACACCTTC
TRBJ1-5 | . | TRBV2 | 16 | . | CASNGAVGRPGWPQHF | TGTGCCAGCAACGGTGCGGTAGGCCGGCCCGGATGGCCCCAGCATTTT
TRBJ1-1 | . | TRBV7-9 | 14 | once | CASSFPGAGAEAFF | TGTGCCAGCAGCTTCCCCGGAGCGGGCGCTGAAGCTTTCTTT
TRBJ2-2 | TRBD2 | TRBV6-5 | 14 | . | CASRPSGRAGELFF | TGTGCCAGCCGCCCGTCAGGGAGGGCCGGGGAGCTGTTTTTT
TRBJ2-3 | TRBD2 | TRBV11-2 | 15 | . | CASSLGGREADTQYF | TGTGCCAGCAGCTTAGGCGGGAGGGAGGCAGATACGCAGTATTTT
TRBJ2-7 | TRBD2 | TRBV6-6 | 15 | . | CASSPRGLGGGEQYF | TGTGCCAGCAGTCCCCGGGGACTAGGTGGGGGCGAGCAGTACTTC
TRBJ2-1 | . | TRBV5-1 | 16 | . | CASSLLPAISANEQFF | TGCGCCAGCAGCCTCCTACCGGCCATCTCAGCGAATGAGCAGTTCTTC
TRBJ1-2 | TRBD1 | TRBV5-6 | 15 | . | CASSLVGQRWNGYTF | TGTGCCAGCAGCTTGGTGGGACAGAGGTGGAATGGCTACACCTTC
TRBJ2-2 | TRBD2 | TRBV13 | 17 | once | CASSSRLAVLNTGELFF | TGTGCCAGCAGCTCTCGACTAGCGGTCCTGAACACCGGGGAGCTGTTTTTT
TRBJ2-5 | TRBD1 | TRBV15 | 19 | . | CATSRDFHRDRGKQETQYF | TGTGCCACCAGCAGAGATTTCCACCGGGACAGGGGAAAACAAGAGACCCAGTACTTC
TRBJ2-6 | TRBD2 | TRBV5-1 | 17 | . | CASSFSGSTGGANVLTF | TGCGCCAGCAGCTTTAGCGGGAGTACGGGAGGGGCCAACGTCCTGACTTTC
TRBJ1-4 | TRBD1 | TRBV25-1 | 14 | . | CASRWGQGTGKLFF | TGTGCCAGCAGGTGGGGACAGGGGACGGGAAAACTGTTTTTT
TRBJ1-1 | TRBD1 | TRBV6-5 | 14 | once | CASSPQGRDTEAFF | TGTGCCAGCAGCCCACAGGGGCGCGATACTGAAGCTTTCTTT
TRBJ2-1 | . | TRBV11-3 | 14 | once | CASSLAHGYNEQFF | TGTGCCAGCAGCTTAGCTCACGGATACAATGAGCAGTTCTTC
TRBJ1-1 | . | TRBV6-5 | 14 | . | CASSYSRGTTEAFF | TGTGCCAGCAGTTACTCCAGGGGAACCACTGAAGCTTTCTTT
TRBJ1-5 | . | TRBV19 | 15 | . | CASSPPGGLKQPQHF | TGTGCCAGTAGTCCCCCGGGGGGCCTTAAACAGCCCCAGCATTTT
TRBJ2-6 | . | TRBV9 | 16 | . | CASSVGGRSGANVLTF | TGTGCCAGCAGCGTAGGCGGCCGCTCTGGGGCCAACGTCCTGACTTTC
TRBJ2-7 | . | TRBV6-5 | 12 | . | CASSFPRNEQYF | TGTGCCAGCAGTTTCCCTAGAAACGAGCAGTACTTC
TRBJ1-6 | . | TRBV18 | 14 | . | CASSPEAHNSPLHF | TGTGCCAGCTCACCGGAGGCTCATAATTCACCCCTCCACTTT
TRBJ2-3 | . | TRBV19 | 13 | few | CASSPPWADTQYF | TGTGCCAGTAGTCCCCCATGGGCAGATACGCAGTATTTT
TRBJ1-1 | . | TRBV6-5 | 15 | few | CASSYSNRVRTEAFF | TGTGCCAGCAGTTACTCGAATCGGGTTCGGACTGAAGCTTTCTTT